This T cell receptor (beta chain) was found in a study of T cell responses to AZD1222 COVID-19 vaccine. Sequencing used immunoSEQ multiplex PCR; TCRdb keeps in-frame clones, though not all of them. The table has roughly 140,000 clones, approximately 90% seen once; the top ten hold 4% to 6%. The germline CDR1 and CDR2 sequences are SEHNR and FQNEAQ (reference sequence). Trimming removed 2 bases at V and 2 bases at J, with 1 base between. The CDR3 runs 12 residues. This material consisted of peripheral blood, taken on day 0 of AZD1222 vaccination. The chain couples TRBV7-9 to TRBJ2-1; D uncertain. The TCR sequence derives from an adult in good health. This CDR3 reads CASSLTYNEQFF. The CDR3 DNA sequence: TGTGCCAGCAGCTTAACCTACAATGAGCAGTTCTTC.